These T cell receptor beta chains were read from a single sample in a study of blood T cell repertoires in COVID-19. Profiled with immunoSEQ multiplex PCR; TCRdb holds only in-frame clones, not every one. Here the sample spans about 120,000 clones, 86% being singletons. Sequencing was done on a sample of peripheral blood. Receptor source: a man aged 40-50 years with acute or convalescent COVID-19. Both conserved end residues are part of each CDR3. The D gene is left open where the match is weak. Some rows have no size entry. The others give once, few or many, or a class for an expanded clone.

.	.	TRBV6-2/TRBV6-3	TRBJ2-7	TGTGCCAGCAGCCGGACGAGGGACGAGCAGTACTTC	CASSRTRDEQYF
TRBD2	.	TRBV24-1	TRBJ2-1	TGTGCCACCTCGGGTAGCGGGAGTTTCCGGGAGCAGTTCTTC	CATSGSGSFREQFF
TRBD2	.	TRBV5-1	TRBJ2-3	TGCGCCAGCAGCTTTTCCCCCCTAGCGGGAGAATTCACAGATACGCAGTATTTT	CASSFSPLAGEFTDTQYF
.	.	TRBV5-5	TRBJ2-5	TGTGCCAGCAGCTCTAGAGAGACCCAGTACTTC	CASSSRETQYF
TRBD1	once	TRBV4-3	TRBJ2-2	TGCGCCAGCAGCCAAGGGACAGGGAACATTAACACCGGGGAGCTGTTTTTT	CASSQGTGNINTGELFF
.	once	TRBV6-1	TRBJ2-1	TGTGCCAGCAGTGATAGGGGGGGATCAGGGGTAAACAATGAGCAGTTCTTC	CASSDRGGSGVNNEQFF
.	.	TRBV5-1	TRBJ2-5	TGCGCCAGCAGCCTTCTAGCAGGTTGGGAGGAGACCCAGTACTTC	CASSLLAGWEETQYF
.	once	TRBV23-1	TRBJ1-5	TGCGCCAGCAGTCCCGGGGGGGACCCGAGACTACCTCAGCCCCAGCATTTT	CASSPGGDPRLPQPQHF
.	.	TRBV12-3/TRBV12-4	TRBJ1-2	TGTGCCAGCAATTCCTGGACTTTCGGCTACACCTTC	CASNSWTFGYTF
TRBD2	.	TRBV6-4	TRBJ2-1	TGTGCCAGCAGTGACGGGCTAGCGGGAGGGGTAGGAGAGCAGTTCTTC	CASSDGLAGGVGEQFF
.	.	TRBV11-2	TRBJ2-7	TGTGCCAGCAGCTCCGGGGGAGCGCGGTTGGCCTACGAGCAGTACTTC	CASSSGGARLAYEQYF
.	.	TRBV19	TRBJ1-5	TGTGCCAGTGCGGGAGGGGGCAATCAGCCCCAGCATTTT	CASAGGGNQPQHF
TRBD2	.	TRBV6-2/TRBV6-3	TRBJ2-3	TGTGCCAGCAGTTACTCGAAGGGACTAGCGCCCACAGATACGCAGTATTTT	CASSYSKGLAPTDTQYF
TRBD2	.	TRBV27	TRBJ2-3	TGTGCCAGCAGTTTGGGCGGGAGTAGCACAGATACGCAGTATTTT	CASSLGGSSTDTQYF
.	.	TRBV3-1/TRBV3-2	TRBJ2-1	TGTGCCAGCAGCCAAGATGTTGGGAGCGATGAGCAGTTCTTC	CASSQDVGSDEQFF
TRBD2	.	TRBV7-3	TRBJ2-1	TGTGCCAGCAGCTTAGTGGGGACTAGCGGGGGCTATGAGCAGTTCTTC	CASSLVGTSGGYEQFF
.	.	TRBV5-5	TRBJ2-7	TGTGCCAGCAGCTTCGCGATGCACGAGCAGTACTTC	CASSFAMHEQYF
TRBD1	.	TRBV7-8	TRBJ1-5	TGTGCCAGCAGCTTGGCACAGGGGGCCAGAGCGAGCAATCAGCCCCAGCATTTT	CASSLAQGARASNQPQHF
TRBD2	.	TRBV5-1	TRBJ2-5	TGCGCCAGCAGCTTGGTGGCTAGCGGGATGGAGACCCAGTACTTC	CASSLVASGMETQYF
.	once	TRBV19	TRBJ1-2	TGTGCCAGTAGGGAGGGGTACGGCTACACCTTC	CASREGYGYTF
.	few	TRBV19	TRBJ1-1	TGTGCCAGTAGTATACGGGAATCAGTAGCTTTCTTT	CASSIRESVAFF
.	.	TRBV3-1/TRBV3-2	TRBJ2-1	TGTGCCAGCAGCCAAGTCGTCGCCTACAATGAGCAGTTCTTC	CASSQVVAYNEQFF
TRBD1	.	TRBV19	TRBJ1-6	TGTGCCAGTAGCATGACAGGGGGCGATTCACCCCTCCACTTT	CASSMTGGDSPLHF
TRBD2	once	TRBV19	TRBJ2-3	TGTGCCAGTAGTTTGGCTAGCGGGAGCACAGATACGCAGTATTTT	CASSLASGSTDTQYF
.	.	TRBV3-1/TRBV3-2	TRBJ2-6	TGTGCCAGCAGCCACTCCGGGTGGACTGGGGCCAACGTCCTGACTTTC	CASSHSGWTGANVLTF
.	.	TRBV27	TRBJ2-7	TGTGCCAGCAGTTTCGACACCACCTACGAGCAGTACTTC	CASSFDTTYEQYF
TRBD1	.	TRBV18	TRBJ2-2	TGTGCCAGCTCACCGACAGGGGGGAAAACCGGGGAGCTGTTTTTT	CASSPTGGKTGELFF
.	.	TRBV11-3	TRBJ2-2	TGTGCCAGCAGCCCAAGCGGACAGTACCGAGGGGAGCTGTTTTTT	CASSPSGQYRGELFF
.	.	TRBV19	TRBJ1-5	TGTGCCAGTAGTCCTCTTCTTAGCAATCAGCCCCAGCATTTT	CASSPLLSNQPQHF
TRBD2	.	TRBV6-5	TRBJ2-5	TGTGCCACCAGCGGGAGGGCCTTGGAGACCCAGTACTTC	CATSGRALETQYF
.	.	TRBV4-3	TRBJ2-3	TGCGCCAGCAGCCAAGATAGGGCAGCCGGGGGGCTACTCACAGATACGCAGTATTTT	CASSQDRAAGGLLTDTQYF
.	.	TRBV3-1/TRBV3-2	TRBJ1-1	TGTGCCAGCAGCCCGTTAGGATCTAGGGGAAAGACTGAAGCTTTCTTT	CASSPLGSRGKTEAFF
TRBD1	.	TRBV10-3	TRBJ1-6	TGTGCCATCAGTGAGTCGGCCAGGGGGGATAATTCACCCCTCCACTTT	CAISESARGDNSPLHF
.	.	TRBV19	TRBJ1-6	TGTGCCAGTAGCCCAGACAGGAATTCACCCCTCCACTTT	CASSPDRNSPLHF
TRBD2	.	TRBV7-2	TRBJ2-1	TGTGCCAGCAGAATGGGGGGAGGGAGTGAGCAGTTCTTC	CASRMGGGSEQFF
TRBD1	.	TRBV30	TRBJ1-5	TGTGCCTGGAGTCGGGGACAGGGGCCCAATCAGCCCCAGCATTTT	CAWSRGQGPNQPQHF
.	.	TRBV5-4	TRBJ2-7	TGTGCCAGCAGCGCAGGGGGGAGCTCCTACGAGCAGTACTTC	CASSAGGSSYEQYF
.	.	TRBV2	TRBJ1-6	TGTGCCAGCAGTGAAAATCTTCCGAGCTCACCCCTCCACTTT	CASSENLPSSPLHF
TRBD1	.	TRBV4-3	TRBJ2-7	TGCGCCAGCAGCCAAGACACCGGGACAGCAGCCTACGAGCAGTACTTC	CASSQDTGTAAYEQYF
.	.	TRBV6-5	TRBJ2-1	TGTGCCAGCATGGGGCCCACGACCTACAATGAGCAGTTCTTC	CASMGPTTYNEQFF
TRBD1	.	TRBV7-9	TRBJ1-3	TGTGCCAGCAGCTTATATCTAATGGACAGGGCTGGAAACACCATATATTTT	CASSLYLMDRAGNTIYF
.	.	TRBV4-1	TRBJ1-5	TGCGCCAGCAGCCACGGACAGTTATATAGCAATCAGCCCCAGCATTTT	CASSHGQLYSNQPQHF
.	.	TRBV5-1	TRBJ2-1	TGCGCCAGCAGCTTGGCCTGGACTTCTTACAATGAGCAGTTCTTC	CASSLAWTSYNEQFF
TRBD1	few	TRBV2	TRBJ1-6	TGTGCCAGCAGTTCCGGGACAGGGGGCGATTATTCACCCCTCCACTTT	CASSSGTGGDYSPLHF
TRBD1	.	TRBV2	TRBJ2-7	TGTGCCAGCAGTGAAGGGACAGGGATTAATTACGAGCAGTACTTC	CASSEGTGINYEQYF
TRBD2	.	TRBV10-3	TRBJ2-1	TGTGCCATCAGCTTTAGCGGGACCGATTACAATGAGCAGTTCTTC	CAISFSGTDYNEQFF
.	few	TRBV25-1	TRBJ1-1	TGTGCCAGCAGTGCCACAGGGTCGGGGAACACTGAAGCTTTCTTT	CASSATGSGNTEAFF
TRBD1	.	TRBV5-1	TRBJ2-1	TGCGCCAGCAGCTTGGCCTTACAGGGGGCGGATAATGAGCAGTTCTTC	CASSLALQGADNEQFF
.	.	TRBV7-3	TRBJ2-3	TGTGCCAGCAGCTTACCGGGGTCTAGCACAGATACGCAGTATTTT	CASSLPGSSTDTQYF
.	.	TRBV7-8	TRBJ2-1	TGTGCCAGCAGCCCCGGGGTCAATGAGCAGTTCTTC	CASSPGVNEQFF
TRBD2	once	TRBV28	TRBJ2-3	TGTGCCAGCAGTTCCATAGCGGGGGCCCGCACAGATACGCAGTATTTT	CASSSIAGARTDTQYF
.	.	TRBV7-2	TRBJ1-3	TGTGCCAGCAGCCCAGGGCCTGGAAACACCATATATTTT	CASSPGPGNTIYF
.	.	TRBV11-1	TRBJ1-5	TGTGCCAGCAGCCGGGGGATTGGGGGCAATCAGCCCCAGCATTTT	CASSRGIGGNQPQHF
.	once	TRBV30	TRBJ1-1	TGTGCCTGTACTTCTCAGCGTATGAACACTGAAGCTTTCTTT	CACTSQRMNTEAFF
.	few	TRBV11-2	TRBJ2-1	TGTGCCAGCAGCTTAATGAGGAATGAGCAGTTCTTC	CASSLMRNEQFF